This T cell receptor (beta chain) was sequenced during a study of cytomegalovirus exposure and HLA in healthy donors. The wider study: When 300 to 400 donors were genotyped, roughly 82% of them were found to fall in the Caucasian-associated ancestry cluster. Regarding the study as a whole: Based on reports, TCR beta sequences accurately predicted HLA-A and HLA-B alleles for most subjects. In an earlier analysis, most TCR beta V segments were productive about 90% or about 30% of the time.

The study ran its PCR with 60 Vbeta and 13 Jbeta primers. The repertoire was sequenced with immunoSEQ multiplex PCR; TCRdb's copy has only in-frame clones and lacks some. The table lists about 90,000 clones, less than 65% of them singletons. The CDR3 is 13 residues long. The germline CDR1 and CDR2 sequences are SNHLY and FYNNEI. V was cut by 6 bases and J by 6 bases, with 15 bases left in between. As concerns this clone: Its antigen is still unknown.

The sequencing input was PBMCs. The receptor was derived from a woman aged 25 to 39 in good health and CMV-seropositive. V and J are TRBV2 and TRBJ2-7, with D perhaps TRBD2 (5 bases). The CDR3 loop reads CASSRGRTVEQYF. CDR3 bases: TGTGCCAGCAGCCGGGGAAGAACAGTCGAGCAGTACTTC.